The source of this TCR beta chain is a study of blood T cell repertoires in COVID-19 (dated by TCRdb to 2018 to 2021). For the study in its entirety: Samples covering the acute and convalescent phases of COVID-19 were provided by collaborators in the United States, Italy and Spain. The prospective study material was composed of cDNA or gDNA derived from T cells, B-cell-depleted T cells, or PBMCs. The dataset comprised deeply sampled blood TCRbeta repertoires from subjects exposed to, actively infected with, or recovered from COVID-19. The repertoires were released in a freely available public database intended as a resource for research on the immune response to SARS-CoV-2. Samples were obtained from the ongoing ImmuneRACE study (first 160 participants) and from approximately 1,200 subjects provided by 6 global collaborators. Nearly every sample came with metadata listing a de-identified subject ID, COVID-19 status, age in years and sex. Where available, HLA class I and class II types were obtained from metadata supplied by the sample provider rather than from assay-based typing.

On the study overall, not on this receptor specifically: The amount of clinical and demographic metadata varied by source and participant and was provided uncurated.

The CDR3 covers 16 residues, taking in both the cysteine and the phenylalanine. The DNA shown is the 48-base CDR3, in frame from base 1. For CDR1 and CDR2, the germline V gene lists SGHRS and YFSETQ. Germline trimming: 0 bases from V, 4 bases from J; junction bases outside gene matches: 5. With respect to this clone: The clone's antigen remains unknown. Per-base quality was not reported, and no clone a single base away is much larger than it.

TCRbeta CDR3 regions were amplified from genomic DNA using the immunoSEQ Assay, a bias-controlled multiplex PCR. The authors' pipeline ran thus. The number of nucleated cells in each sample was estimated by amplification of reference gene primers within the assay. To quantify the absolute abundance of each unique TCRbeta CDR3 rearrangement, sequence reads were collapsed and filtered. For each sample, productive Simpson clonality was calculated by taking the square root of Simpson's diversity index across productive rearrangements. TCRdb limited this immuneACCESS table to in-frame rearrangements with V and J called. A share of clones is missing; checked studies link under half to unresolved V genes, and the rest is unexplained. The V and J calls and the clone size are those of that table, but D and trimming were determined from the DNA. This sample is represented by approximately 20,000 clones; 75% to 85% of them were singletons. The ten largest account for around 64% of the sample.

Collaborating institutions collected whole blood in K2EDTA tubes following their own protocols. For TCRbeta analysis, collaborator samples were shipped as frozen whole blood, as isolated PBMCs, or as DNA extracted from either sample type. The chain joins TRBV5-1 to TRBJ1-4, with 8 bases in between that match TRBD1. This clonotype was sampled from an older man with acute or convalescent COVID-19. The sequenced sample consisted of peripheral blood. The CDR3 corresponds to CASSLGGTGVNEKLFF. In nucleotide form, the sequence is TGCGCCAGCAGCTTGGGGGGGACAGGCGTTAATGAAAAACTGTTTTTT. Supplemented by the reference TRBV5-1 and TRBJ1-4 proteins around the CDR3, the complete variable domain is KAGVTQTPRYLIKTRGQQVTLSCSPISGHRSVSWYQQTPGQGLQFLFEYFSETQRNKGNFPGRFSGRQFSNSRSEMNVSTLELGDSALYLCASSLGGTGVNEKLFFGSGTQLSVL.